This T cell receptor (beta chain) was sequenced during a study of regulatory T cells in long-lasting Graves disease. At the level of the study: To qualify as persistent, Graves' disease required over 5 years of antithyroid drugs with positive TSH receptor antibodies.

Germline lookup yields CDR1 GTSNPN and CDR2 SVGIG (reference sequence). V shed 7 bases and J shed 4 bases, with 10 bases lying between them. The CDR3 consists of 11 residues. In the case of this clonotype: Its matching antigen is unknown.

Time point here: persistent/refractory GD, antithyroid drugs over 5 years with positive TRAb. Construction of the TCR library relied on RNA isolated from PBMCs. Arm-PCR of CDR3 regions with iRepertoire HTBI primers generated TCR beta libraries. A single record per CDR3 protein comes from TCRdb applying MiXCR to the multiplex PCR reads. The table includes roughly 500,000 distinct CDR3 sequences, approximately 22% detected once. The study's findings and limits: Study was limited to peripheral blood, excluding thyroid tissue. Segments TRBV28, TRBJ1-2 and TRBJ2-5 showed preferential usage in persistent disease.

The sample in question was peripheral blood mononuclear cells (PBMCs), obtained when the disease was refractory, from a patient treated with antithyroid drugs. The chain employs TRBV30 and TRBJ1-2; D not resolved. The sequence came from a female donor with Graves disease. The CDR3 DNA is TGTGCCTCATATAACAGCTATGGCTACACCTTC. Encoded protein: CASYNSYGYTF. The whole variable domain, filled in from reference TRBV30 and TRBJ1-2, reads SQTIHQWPATLVQPVGSPLSLECTVEGTSNPNLYWYRQAAGRGLQLLFYSVGIGQISSEVPQNLSASRPQDRQFILSSKKLLLSDSGFYLCASYNSYGYTFGSGTRLTVV.